This passage covers 12 T cell receptor beta chains from one sample sequenced in a study of immune cell composition in non-small cell lung cancer. Using immunoSEQ multiplex PCR, the repertoire was profiled, and TCRdb retains in-frame clones only, with some absent. The data contain 5,600 or so clones, about 77% of them singletons. Specimen: lung tumor tissue. These receptor sequences come from a human donor with non-small cell lung cancer.

The V call is TRBV2, the J call TRBJ1-6; D perhaps matches TRBD1 (5 bases). The V end lost 6 bases, the J end lost 6 bases, and 12 bases lay between the germline ends. CDR3 size: 14 residues. Germline CDR1 and CDR2: SNHLY and FYNNEI. The CDR3 sequence is CASRQVGVNSPLHF. CDR3 coding DNA: TGTGCCAGCAGACAGGTTGGCGTTAATTCACCCCTCCACTTT. Supplemented by reference TRBV2 and TRBJ1-6, the full variable domain reads EPEVTQTPSHQVTQMGQEVILRCVPISNHLYFYWYRQILGQKVEFLVSFYNNEISEKSEIFDDQFSVERPDGSNFTLKIRSTKLEDSAMYFCASRQVGVNSPLHFGNGTRLTVT.

The chain carries TRBV23-1 and TRBJ2-7; 13 bases agree with TRBD2. TRBV23-1 is labeled an ORF, and its function is uncertain. The V segment lost 3 bases and the J segment 2 bases; nucleotides outside the gene matches: 10. This CDR3 has 18 amino acids. The CDR3 reads CASSHPKGTSGNPYEQYF. The DNA of the CDR3 is TGCGCCAGCAGTCACCCAAAGGGGACTAGCGGGAACCCCTACGAGCAGTACTTC.

Remarks on this clone: Other DNA sequences in the same sample also yield this CDR3. The chain couples TRBV29-1 to TRBJ1-5; tentative D call: TRBD1 (6 bases). The CDR3 contains 13 residues. V was clipped by 4 bases and J by 4 bases, with 11 bases between them. CDR1 is SQVTM, CDR2 ANQGSEA, per germline. The DNA of the CDR3 is TGCAGCGTTGTATCAGGGGTGAATCAGCCCCAGCATTTT. Translation gives CSVVSGVNQPQHF. Combining the CDR3 with reference TRBV29-1 and TRBJ1-5 gives the whole variable domain SAVISQKPSRDICQRGTSLTIQCQVDSQVTMMFWYRQQPGQSLTLIATANQGSEATYESGFVIDKFPISRPNLTFSTLTVSNMSPEDSSIYLCSVVSGVNQPQHFGDGTRLSIL.

The genes are TRBV7-9 and TRBJ1-5, with 7 bases matching TRBD1. V dropped 3 bases and J dropped 0; count of bases not matched to a gene: 11. The CDR3 has 18 residues. Looked up from germline, CDR1 is SEHNR and CDR2 is FQNEAQ (reference sequence). In nucleotides, the CDR3 is TGTGCCAGCAGCTTGGGGTGGGACAGCCGCTATAGCAATCAGCCCCAGCATTTT. It translates to CASSLGWDSRYSNQPQHF.

The rearrangement joins TRBV27 to TRBJ1-2, with 12 bases matching TRBD1. Germline V gene data show CDR1 as MNHEY and CDR2 as SMNVEV (reference sequence). The CDR3 consists of 16 residues. J lost 6 bases, V lost 4 bases, and 9 bases had no gene match. CDR3 region: CASSSPGQGAFDGYTF. DNA for the CDR3: TGTGCCAGCAGTTCCCCGGGACAGGGGGCATTCGATGGCTACACCTTC.

This sequence joins TRBV19 and TRBJ1-3, with D hard to call. This CDR3 contains 14 residues. Germline-derived CDR1 and CDR2 are LNHDA and SQIVND (reference sequence). V lost 5 bases and J lost 4, with 12 bases in between. This CDR3 reads CASSVTAGGNTIYF. The CDR3 DNA reads as TGTGCCAGTAGTGTGACCGCCGGGGGAAACACCATATATTTT.

Of note for this clone: At one boundary the junction diverges from the germline segment, which might be a read error. This chain connects TRBV7-7 to TRBJ2-3; 13 nucleotides line up with TRBD2. The CDR3 sequence is 16 residues long. Germline V gene sequence: CDR1 SSHAT, CDR2 FNYEAQ (reference sequence). CDR3 coding DNA: TGTGCTAGCAGCTTAGGGACTAGCGGGGGCACAGATACGCAGTATTTT. This encodes CASSLGTSGGTDTQYF.

This clone came up a few times. The genes are TRBV6-5 and TRBJ2-2; 11 nucleotides align to TRBD1. The CDR3 has 15 residues. With V trimmed by 5 bases and J by 5 bases, 4 bases remained unmatched. Per the germline V gene, CDR1 is MNHEY and CDR2 is SVGAGI. The CDR3, as DNA: TGTGCCAGCAGTGGACAGGGGGCGGGTACCGGGGAGCTGTTTTTT. Its translation is CASSGQGAGTGELFF.

The chain links TRBV7-3 to TRBJ2-2, with D maybe TRBD1 (6 bases). The V end was cut by 4 bases, the J end by 5 bases, with 8 bases between. Germline CDR1 and CDR2: SGHTA and FQGTGA. The CDR3 is 13 amino acids. Here the CDR3 DNA reads TGTGCCAGCAGCTGGACAGATACCGGGGAGCTGTTTTTT. Amino acid sequence: CASSWTDTGELFF.

The chain is built from TRBV5-4 and TRBJ2-7, with 9 bases fitting TRBD2. Germline V gene sequence: CDR1 SGHNT, CDR2 YYREEE (reference sequence). The CDR3 contains 15 residues. V was pared by 0 bases and J by 2 bases, with 3 bases of the junction left unmatched. The chain's CDR3 is CASSLGPSGTYEQYF. The CDR3 DNA sequence: TGTGCCAGCAGCTTGGGGCCTAGCGGGACCTACGAGCAGTACTTC. Variable domain in full (rest from reference TRBV5-4 and TRBJ2-7): ETGVTQSPTHLIKTRGQQVTLRCSSQSGHNTVSWYQQALGQGPQFIFQYYREEENGRGNFPPRFSGLQFPNYSSELNVNALELDDSALYLCASSLGPSGTYEQYFGPGTRLTVT.

The rearrangement uses TRBV28 and TRBJ1-2, with 7 bases that match TRBD1. This CDR3 spans 16 amino acids. Germline assignment: CDR1 MDHEN and CDR2 SYDVKM. Losses at the gene ends were 1 base for V and 5 bases for J; bases not matched to a gene: 10. For the CDR3, the DNA is TGTGCCAGCAGTTTATTAATGGCGGGGACAGTTTATGGCTACACCTTC. It specifies CASSLLMAGTVYGYTF.

A few counts support this clone. The chain has TRBV30 and TRBJ1-6; D remains unclear. The CDR3 sequence is 12 residues long. Per germline, CDR1 GTSNPN and CDR2 SVGIG (reference sequence). The germline V and J ends were trimmed by 3 bases and 7 bases, with 7 bases remaining between them. CDR3 sequence: CAWRQINSPLHF. CDR3 DNA: TGTGCCTGGAGACAGATCAATTCACCCCTCCACTTT.